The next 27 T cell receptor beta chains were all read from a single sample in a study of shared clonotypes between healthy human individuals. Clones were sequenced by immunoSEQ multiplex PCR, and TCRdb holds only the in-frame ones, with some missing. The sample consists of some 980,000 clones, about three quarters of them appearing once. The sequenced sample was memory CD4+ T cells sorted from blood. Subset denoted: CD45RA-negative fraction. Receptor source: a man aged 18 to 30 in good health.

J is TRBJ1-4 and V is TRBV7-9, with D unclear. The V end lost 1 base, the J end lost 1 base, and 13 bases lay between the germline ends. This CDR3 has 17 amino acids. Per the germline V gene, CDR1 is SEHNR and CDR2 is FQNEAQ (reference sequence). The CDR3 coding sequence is TGTGCCAGCAGCTTAGGGAGGGAGATGAGAACTAATGAAAAACTGTTTTTT. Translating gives CASSLGREMRTNEKLFF.

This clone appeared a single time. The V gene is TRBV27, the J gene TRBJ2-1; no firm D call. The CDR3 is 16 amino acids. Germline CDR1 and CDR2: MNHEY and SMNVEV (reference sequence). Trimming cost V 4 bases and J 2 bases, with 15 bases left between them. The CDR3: CASSSLLIYPYNEQFF. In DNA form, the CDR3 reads TGTGCCAGCAGTTCCCTATTGATATACCCCTACAATGAGCAGTTCTTC.

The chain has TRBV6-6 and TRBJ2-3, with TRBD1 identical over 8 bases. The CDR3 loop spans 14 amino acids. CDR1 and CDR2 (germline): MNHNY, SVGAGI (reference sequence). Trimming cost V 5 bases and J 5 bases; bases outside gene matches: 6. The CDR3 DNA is TGTGCCAGCAGTGCGCCAGGGGGCGGAGATACGCAGTATTTT. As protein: CASSAPGGGDTQYF.

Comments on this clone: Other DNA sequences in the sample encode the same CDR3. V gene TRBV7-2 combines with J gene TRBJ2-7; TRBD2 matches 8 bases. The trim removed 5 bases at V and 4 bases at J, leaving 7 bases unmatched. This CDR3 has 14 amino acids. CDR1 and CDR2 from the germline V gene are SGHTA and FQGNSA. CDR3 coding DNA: TGTGCCAGCAGCCTAGGGCTAGCGGGTTACGAGCAGTACTTC. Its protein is CASSLGLAGYEQYF.

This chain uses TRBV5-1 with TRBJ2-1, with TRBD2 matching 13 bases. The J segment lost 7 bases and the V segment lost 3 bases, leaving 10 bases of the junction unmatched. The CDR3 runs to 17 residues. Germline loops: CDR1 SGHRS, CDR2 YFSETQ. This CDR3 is CASSSTTQGLAGNEQFF. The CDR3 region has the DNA TGCGCCAGCAGCTCAACCACTCAGGGACTAGCGGGGAATGAGCAGTTCTTC.

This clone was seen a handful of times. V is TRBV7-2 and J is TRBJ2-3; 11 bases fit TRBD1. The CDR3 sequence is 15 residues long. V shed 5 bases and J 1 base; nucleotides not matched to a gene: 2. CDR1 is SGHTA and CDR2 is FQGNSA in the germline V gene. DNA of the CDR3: TGTGCCAGCAGCCCGGGACAGGGGGGCACAGATACGCAGTATTTT. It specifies CASSPGQGGTDTQYF.

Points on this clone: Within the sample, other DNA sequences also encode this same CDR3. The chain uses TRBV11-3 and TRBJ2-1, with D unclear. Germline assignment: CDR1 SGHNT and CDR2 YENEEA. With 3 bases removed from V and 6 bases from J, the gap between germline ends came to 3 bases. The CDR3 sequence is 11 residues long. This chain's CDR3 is CASSFGNEQFF. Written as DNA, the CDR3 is TGTGCCAGCAGCTTTGGCAATGAGCAGTTCTTC.

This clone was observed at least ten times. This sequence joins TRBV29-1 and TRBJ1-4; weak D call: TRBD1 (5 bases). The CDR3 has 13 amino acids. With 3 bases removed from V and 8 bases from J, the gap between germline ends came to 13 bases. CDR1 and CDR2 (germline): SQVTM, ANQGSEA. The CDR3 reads CSVEGLSGEKLFF. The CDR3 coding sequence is TGCAGCGTTGAGGGGCTCTCGGGGGAAAAACTGTTTTTT.

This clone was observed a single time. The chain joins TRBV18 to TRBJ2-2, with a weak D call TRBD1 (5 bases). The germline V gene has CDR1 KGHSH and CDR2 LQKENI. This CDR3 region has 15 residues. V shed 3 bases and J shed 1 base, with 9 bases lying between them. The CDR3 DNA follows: TGTGCCAGCTCACCGCAGGGCTTGAACACCGGGGAGCTGTTTTTT. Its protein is CASSPQGLNTGELFF.

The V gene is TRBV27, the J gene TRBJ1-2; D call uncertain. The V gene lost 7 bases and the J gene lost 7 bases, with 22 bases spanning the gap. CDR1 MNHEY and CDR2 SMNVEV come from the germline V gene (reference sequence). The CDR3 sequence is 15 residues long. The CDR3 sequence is CASTHSRTAGGGYTF. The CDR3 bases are TGTGCCAGCACTCATTCCAGGACGGCGGGCGGTGGCTACACCTTC.

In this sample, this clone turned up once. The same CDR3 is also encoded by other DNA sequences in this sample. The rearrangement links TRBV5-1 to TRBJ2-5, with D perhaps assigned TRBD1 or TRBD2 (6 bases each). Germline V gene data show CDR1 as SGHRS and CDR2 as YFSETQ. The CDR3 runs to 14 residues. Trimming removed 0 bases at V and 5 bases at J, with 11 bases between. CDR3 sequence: CASSLAGGRETQYF. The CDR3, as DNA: TGCGCCAGCAGCTTGGCCGGGGGCCGGGAGACCCAGTACTTC.

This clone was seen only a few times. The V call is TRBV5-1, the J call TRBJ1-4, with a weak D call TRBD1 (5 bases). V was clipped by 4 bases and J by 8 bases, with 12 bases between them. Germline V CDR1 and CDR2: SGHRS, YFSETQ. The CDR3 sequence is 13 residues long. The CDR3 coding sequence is TGCGCCAGCAGCGACAGTGGTTTGGAAAAACTGTTTTTT. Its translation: CASSDSGLEKLFF.

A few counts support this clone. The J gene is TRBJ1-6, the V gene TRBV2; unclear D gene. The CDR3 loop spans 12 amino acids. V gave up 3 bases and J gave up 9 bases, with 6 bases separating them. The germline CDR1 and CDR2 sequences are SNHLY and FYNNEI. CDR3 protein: CASSDLGSPLHF. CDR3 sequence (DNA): TGTGCCAGCAGTGACTTGGGTTCACCCCTCCACTTT.

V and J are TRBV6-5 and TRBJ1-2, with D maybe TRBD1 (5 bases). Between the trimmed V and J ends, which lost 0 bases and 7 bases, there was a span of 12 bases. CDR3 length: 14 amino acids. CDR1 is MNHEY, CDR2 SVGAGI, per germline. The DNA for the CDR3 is TGTGCCAGCAGTTACTCGTCCGGGGCTCCTGGCTACACCTTC. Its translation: CASSYSSGAPGYTF.

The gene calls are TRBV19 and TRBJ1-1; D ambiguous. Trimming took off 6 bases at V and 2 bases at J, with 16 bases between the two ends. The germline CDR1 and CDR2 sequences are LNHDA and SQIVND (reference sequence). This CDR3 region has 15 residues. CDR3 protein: CASSSSRTINTEAFF. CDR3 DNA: TGTGCCAGTAGCAGTTCAAGGACGATTAACACTGAAGCTTTCTTT.

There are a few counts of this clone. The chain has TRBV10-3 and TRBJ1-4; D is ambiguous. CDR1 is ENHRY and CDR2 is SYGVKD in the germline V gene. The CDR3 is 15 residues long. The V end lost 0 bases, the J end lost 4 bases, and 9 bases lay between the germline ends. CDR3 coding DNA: TGTGCCATCAGTGAGTCCGGGAAACTTAATGAAAAACTGTTTTTT. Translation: CAISESGKLNEKLFF.

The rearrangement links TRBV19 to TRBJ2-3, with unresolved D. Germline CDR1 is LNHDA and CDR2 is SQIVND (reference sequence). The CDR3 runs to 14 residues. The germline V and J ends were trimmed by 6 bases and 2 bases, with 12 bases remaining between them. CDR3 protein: CASSPIGYTDTQYF. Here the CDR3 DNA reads TGTGCCAGTAGCCCCATTGGCTACACAGATACGCAGTATTTT.

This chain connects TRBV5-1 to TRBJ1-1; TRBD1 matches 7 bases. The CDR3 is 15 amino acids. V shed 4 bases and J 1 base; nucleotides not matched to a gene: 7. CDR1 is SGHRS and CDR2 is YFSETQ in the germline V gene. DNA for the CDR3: TGCGCCAGCAGCCCAGAGGACAGGCCGAACACTGAAGCTTTCTTT. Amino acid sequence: CASSPEDRPNTEAFF. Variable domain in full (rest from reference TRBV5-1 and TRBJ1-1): KAGVTQTPRYLIKTRGQQVTLSCSPISGHRSVSWYQQTPGQGLQFLFEYFSETQRNKGNFPGRFSGRQFSNSRSEMNVSTLELGDSALYLCASSPEDRPNTEAFFGQGTRLTVV.

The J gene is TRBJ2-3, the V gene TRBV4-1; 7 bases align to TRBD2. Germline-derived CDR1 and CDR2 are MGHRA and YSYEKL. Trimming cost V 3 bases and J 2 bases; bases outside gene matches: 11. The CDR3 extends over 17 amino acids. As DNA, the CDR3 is TGCGCCAGCAGCCAGGGACGACTAGCCTCCCCCACAGATACGCAGTATTTT. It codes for CASSQGRLASPTDTQYF.

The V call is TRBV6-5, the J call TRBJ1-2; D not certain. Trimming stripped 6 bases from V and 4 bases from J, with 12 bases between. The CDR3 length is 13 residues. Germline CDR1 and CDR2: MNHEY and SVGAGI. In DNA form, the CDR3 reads TGTGCCAGCAGCCGCCGGCTGTCCTATGGCTACACCTTC. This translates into CASSRRLSYGYTF.

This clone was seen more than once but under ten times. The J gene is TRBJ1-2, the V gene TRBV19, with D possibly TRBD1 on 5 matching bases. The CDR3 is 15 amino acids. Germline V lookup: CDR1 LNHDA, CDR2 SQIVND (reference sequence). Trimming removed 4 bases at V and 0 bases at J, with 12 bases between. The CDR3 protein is CASSTGTGPNYGYTF. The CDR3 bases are TGTGCCAGTAGTACAGGGACGGGACCTAACTATGGCTACACCTTC. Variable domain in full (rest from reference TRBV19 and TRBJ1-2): DGGITQSPKYLFRKEGQNVTLSCEQNLNHDAMYWYRQDPGQGLRLIYYSQIVNDFQKGDIAEGYSVSREKKESFPLTVTSAQKNPTAFYLCASSTGTGPNYGYTFGSGTRLTVV.

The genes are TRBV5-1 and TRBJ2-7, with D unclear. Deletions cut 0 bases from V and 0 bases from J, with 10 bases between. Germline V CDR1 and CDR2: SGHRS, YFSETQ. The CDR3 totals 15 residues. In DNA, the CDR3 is TGCGCCAGCAGCTTGGAGGGCAGGCTCTCCTACGAGCAGTACTTC. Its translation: CASSLEGRLSYEQYF.

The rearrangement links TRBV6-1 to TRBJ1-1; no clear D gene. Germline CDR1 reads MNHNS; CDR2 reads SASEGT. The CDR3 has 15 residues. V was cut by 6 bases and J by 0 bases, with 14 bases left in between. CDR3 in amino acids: CASSGVHSMNTEAFF. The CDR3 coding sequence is TGTGCCAGCAGCGGAGTCCACAGTATGAACACTGAAGCTTTCTTT.

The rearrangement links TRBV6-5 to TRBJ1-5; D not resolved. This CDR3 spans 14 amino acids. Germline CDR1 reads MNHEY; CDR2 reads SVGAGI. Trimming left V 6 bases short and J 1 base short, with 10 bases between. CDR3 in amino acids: CASSPDLSNQPQHF. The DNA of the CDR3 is TGTGCCAGCAGCCCGGACCTCAGCAATCAGCCCCAGCATTTT.

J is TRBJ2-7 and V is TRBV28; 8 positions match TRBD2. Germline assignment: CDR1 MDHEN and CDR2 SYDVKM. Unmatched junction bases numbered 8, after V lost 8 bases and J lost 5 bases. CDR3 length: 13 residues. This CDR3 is CASSRGGWDEQYF. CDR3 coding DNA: TGTGCCAGCTCCCGCGGGGGGTGGGACGAGCAGTACTTC.

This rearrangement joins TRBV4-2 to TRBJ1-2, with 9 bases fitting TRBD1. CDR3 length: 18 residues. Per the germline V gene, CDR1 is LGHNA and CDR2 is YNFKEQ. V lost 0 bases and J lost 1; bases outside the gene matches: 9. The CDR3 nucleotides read TGTGCCAGCAGCCAAGAGGCGCCAGGACAGGGGATTAACTATGGCTACACCTTC. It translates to CASSQEAPGQGINYGYTF.

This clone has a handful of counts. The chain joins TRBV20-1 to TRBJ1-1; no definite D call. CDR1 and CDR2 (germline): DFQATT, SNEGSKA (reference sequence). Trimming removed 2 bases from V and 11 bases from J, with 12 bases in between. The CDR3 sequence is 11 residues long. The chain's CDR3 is CSARSSEVAFF. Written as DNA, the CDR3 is TGCAGTGCTAGATCCTCAGAAGTGGCTTTCTTT.